These 18 T cell receptor beta chains were sequenced from one sample in a study of response to subunit inactivated influenza vaccine. TCRdb passed the RT-PCR reads through MiXCR, listing each CDR3 protein once. This table holds 450,000 to 600,000 distinct CDR3 sequences, approximately 7.2% found once. The specimen was PBMCs from blood, collected roughly 24 months after vaccination. Receptors originate from a man between 50 and 70 years old who received an inactivated influenza vaccine.

This clonotype was found many times. V gene TRBV5-1 combines with J gene TRBJ2-7; D is ambiguous. The V gene's germline CDR1 is SGHRS and CDR2 YFSETQ. Trimming pared 0 bases from V and 4 bases from J, leaving 14 bases between. The CDR3 spans 15 residues. The CDR3 protein is CASSLGPASEYEQYF. The CDR3, as DNA: TGCGCCAGCAGCTTGGGGCCGGCGTCCGAGTACGAGCAGTACTTC.

The chain links TRBV6-1 to TRBJ2-1, with 13 bases lining up with TRBD2. V was clipped by 6 bases and J by 7 bases; unmatched bases: 6. Germline V CDR1 and CDR2: MNHNS, SASEGT. The CDR3 extends over 15 amino acids. The DNA of the CDR3 is TGTGCCAGCAGCATGGGACTAGCGGGATTTAATGAGCAGTTCTTC. It encodes CASSMGLAGFNEQFF.

This clonotype was counted many times. The chain links TRBV29-1 to TRBJ1-1; D unclear. This CDR3 is built from 12 residues. Germline CDR1 SQVTM, CDR2 ANQGSEA. V dropped 2 bases and J dropped 10 bases, with 14 bases sitting between them. CDR3 in DNA: TGCAGCGTTGAATCAGGTAGCCTCGCAGCTTTCTTT. Its protein product is CSVESGSLAAFF. The full variable domain, in which reference TRBV29-1 and TRBJ1-1 provide the parts outside the CDR3, is SAVISQKPSRDICQRGTSLTIQCQVDSQVTMMFWYRQQPGQSLTLIATANQGSEATYESGFVIDKFPISRPNLTFSTLTVSNMSPEDSSIYLCSVESGSLAAFFGQGTRLTVV.

The CDR3 loop is CSAEASADSHNTQYF. The DNA of the CDR3 is TGCAGTGCTGAGGCTTCGGCGGATTCACATAATACCCAGTACTTC. The chain joins TRBV20-1 to TRBJ2-5; the D is unclear. CDR1 DFQATT and CDR2 SNEGSKA come from the germline V gene (reference sequence). Trimming left V 5 bases short and J 8 bases short, with 24 bases between. The CDR3 is 15 amino acids.

The rearrangement joins TRBV9 to TRBJ2-5, with no clear D. The CDR3 spans 15 residues. Germline values: CDR1 SGDLS, CDR2 YYNGEE. Trimming took off 3 bases at V and 4 bases at J, with 16 bases between the two ends. Here the CDR3 reads CASSDRTGSTETQYF. In DNA form, the CDR3 reads TGTGCCAGCAGCGACAGAACCGGGTCAACAGAGACCCAGTACTTC.

This clonotype was detected ten times or more. This chain joins TRBV9 and TRBJ2-5; D is tentatively TRBD1 or TRBD2 (5 bases each). The V gene lost 4 bases and the J gene lost 4 bases, with 14 bases spanning the gap. Per the germline V gene, CDR1 is SGDLS and CDR2 is YYNGEE. The CDR3 runs 14 residues. CDR3 loop: CASSLSIGAETQYF. As DNA, the CDR3 is TGTGCCAGCAGCCTCTCGATCGGGGCAGAGACCCAGTACTTC.

This clonotype has a handful of counts. The rearrangement uses TRBV4-3 and TRBJ2-4; D perhaps matches TRBD2 (5 bases). Germline V gene data show CDR1 as LGHNA and CDR2 as YSLEER. Deletions cut 7 bases from V and 9 bases from J, with 25 bases between. CDR3 length: 16 amino acids. The CDR3 nucleotides are TGCGCCAGCACACAACGACCCCCCGGGGAGCCTGTCATTCAGTACTTC. Translated: CASTQRPPGEPVIQYF.

This clonotype was counted at least ten times. This rearrangement joins TRBV7-3 to TRBJ2-3; unclear D gene. CDR3 length equals 13 residues. Trimming left V 5 bases short and J 2 bases short, with 8 bases between. CDR1 is SGHTA and CDR2 is FQGTGA in the germline V gene. CDR3 nucleotides: TGTGCCAGCAGCCGCAGATTCACAGATACGCAGTATTTT. It specifies CASSRRFTDTQYF.

The chain carries TRBV24-1 and TRBJ1-5, with a tentative D call TRBD1 (6 bases). This CDR3 has 17 residues. In germline, CDR1 is KGHDR, CDR2 SFDVKD. V was cut by 3 bases and J by 0 bases, with 14 bases left in between. The CDR3 nucleotides are TGTGCCACCAGTGATCTTGGACAGTCTTATAGCAATCAGCCCCAGCATTTT. Its translation is CATSDLGQSYSNQPQHF.

This clonotype was observed at least ten times. V and J are TRBV4-3 and TRBJ1-6; a weak D match, TRBD1 (6 bases). V was cut by 2 bases and J by 6 bases, with 20 bases left in between. The germline V gene has CDR1 LGHNA and CDR2 YSLEER. The CDR3 runs to 18 residues. The CDR3 DNA sequence: TGCGCCAGCAGCCAACCTTCCTGGGACAACGCCATTAATTCACCCCTCCACTTT. This translates into CASSQPSWDNAINSPLHF.

This chain joins TRBV12-3 or TRBV12-4 and TRBJ1-1; D is unresolved. The V end lost 7 bases, the J end lost 1 base, and 10 bases lay between the germline ends. The CDR3 has 13 amino acids. The CDR3 sequence: CASTLNPNTEAFF. Written as DNA, the CDR3 is TGTGCCAGCACCCTCAATCCGAACACTGAAGCTTTCTTT.

In its sample, this clonotype was seen a few times. The chain couples TRBV20-1 to TRBJ2-4, with 12 bases lining up with TRBD2. CDR3 length: 18 residues. CDR1 and CDR2 from the germline V gene are DFQATT and SNEGSKA (reference sequence). V trimming: 2 bases; J trimming: 0 bases; junction bases outside the gene matches: 8. The chain's CDR3 is CSARLAGGNLLAKNIQYF. In DNA, the CDR3 is TGCAGTGCTAGACTAGCGGGGGGGAACCTTTTAGCCAAAAACATTCAGTACTTC.

This clonotype was seen more than once but under ten times. The chain employs TRBV3-1 and TRBJ2-5; 10 positions match TRBD2. This CDR3 region has 17 residues. Trimming removed 4 bases from V and 5 bases from J; junction bases left unmatched: 13. Germline-derived CDR1 and CDR2 are LGHDT and YNNKEL (reference sequence). CDR3 nucleotide sequence: TGTGCCAGCAGCCTCGTAGCGGGAGGAGGGCGTGCCGAGACCCAGTACTTC. Translation: CASSLVAGGGRAETQYF.

This clonotype occurred many times. The CDR3 region is CASISPGSRNEQFF. CDR3 bases: TGTGCCAGCATCTCACCAGGGAGTAGGAATGAGCAGTTCTTC. The chain joins TRBV28 to TRBJ2-1; TRBD1 or TRBD2 may be the D gene (5 bases each). Germline V gives CDR1 MDHEN, CDR2 SYDVKM. There are 14 residues in the CDR3. V was pared by 7 bases and J by 7 bases, with 17 bases between.

This clonotype was detected ten times or more. The chain employs TRBV20-1 and TRBJ2-5; 9 positions agree with TRBD1. This CDR3 spans 14 amino acids. Germline trimming cut 3 bases from V and 5 bases from J; bases unmatched to any gene: 7. Germline V lookup: CDR1 DFQATT, CDR2 SNEGSKA (reference sequence). CDR3 sequence: CSARSTGGSETQYF. The CDR3 region has the DNA TGCAGTGCTAGGTCAACAGGGGGCTCTGAGACCCAGTACTTC.

This clonotype showed up just a few times. This chain links TRBV6-1 with TRBJ1-2, with 8 bases matching TRBD1. Germline CDR1 MNHNS, CDR2 SASEGT. V was clipped by 7 bases and J by 2 bases; unmatched bases: 6. The CDR3 covers 14 residues. CDR3: CASNRGTGNYGYTF. The CDR3 DNA sequence: TGTGCCAGCAACCGTGGGACAGGAAACTATGGCTACACCTTC.

The rearrangement joins TRBV7-9 to TRBJ2-7, with D possibly being TRBD2 (6 bases). The CDR3 loop spans 15 amino acids. Trimming shortened V by 1 base and J by 2 bases, and 12 bases separated the two germline ends. Germline loops: CDR1 SEHNR, CDR2 FQNEAQ (reference sequence). The CDR3 region has the DNA TGTGCCAGCAGCTTAGTTGACGGGAGTACCTACGAGCAGTACTTC. Amino acid sequence: CASSLVDGSTYEQYF. The full variable domain, completed using reference TRBV7-9 and TRBJ2-7, is DTGVSQNPRHKITKRGQNVTFRCDPISEHNRLYWYRQTLGQGPEFLTYFQNEAQLEKSRLLSDRFSAERPKGSFSTLEIQRTEQGDSAMYLCASSLVDGSTYEQYFGPGTRLTVT.

This clonotype has a handful of counts. V gene TRBV7-2 combines with J gene TRBJ2-7, with 7 bases fitting TRBD2. The trim removed 0 bases at V and 3 bases at J, leaving 2 bases unmatched. In germline, CDR1 is SGHTA, CDR2 FQGNSA. The CDR3 runs to 14 residues. The CDR3 DNA is TGTGCCAGCAGCTTAGCAGGGACTAACTACGAGCAGTACTTC. Translating it yields CASSLAGTNYEQYF.